What follows is one T cell receptor beta chain and its context. Its antigen is unidentified. CDR1 is SNHLY and CDR2 is FYNNEI in the germline V gene. V shed 6 bases and J shed 7 bases, with 15 bases lying between them. This CDR3 has 13 residues. The sample comes from a study of OX40 agonist ivuxolimab in advanced cancers. Study-wide context: Clinicians treated patients with ivuxolimab, an agonistic anti-OX40 (CD134) antibody.

Study observations and caveats: In CD8+ T cells, expanded clones were on average more numerous than in CD4+.

Generated by immunoSEQ multiplex PCR, the TCRdb table keeps only in-frame clones and is missing some. The sample lists around 88,000 clones, around 90% occurring once. Sequences were derived from CD4+ or CD8+ T cells sorted from blood, sampled in a trial of the OX40 agonist ivuxolimab. V is TRBV2 and J is TRBJ2-5; a possible D gene is TRBD1 (6 bases). The clonotype comes from an adult with an advanced solid tumor such as melanoma, head and neck, liver or kidney cancer. CDR3 DNA sequence: TGTGCCAGCAGGTACAGGGATCTGGGGACCCAGTACTTC. Translated, it gives CASRYRDLGTQYF.